Each of the 32 T cell receptor beta chains below was sequenced from the same sample in a study of blood T cell repertoires in COVID-19. Method: immunoSEQ multiplex PCR; TCRdb's copy keeps in-frame clones and lacks some. Among roughly 280,000 clones listed, approximately 90% were seen once. The specimen sequenced was PBMCs or T cells enriched from blood (not recorded which). Every receptor here comes from a man aged 35 to 55 who had been exposed to COVID-19.

The chain links TRBV7-3 to TRBJ2-1; perhaps TRBD2 as D (6 bases). The V and J ends lost 2 bases and 7 bases respectively, with 12 bases between them. The germline CDR1 and CDR2 sequences are SGHTA and FQGTGA. The CDR3 covers 14 residues. Here the CDR3 reads CASSLGPGGNEQFF. DNA of the CDR3: TGTGCCAGCAGCTTAGGTCCTGGAGGGAATGAGCAGTTCTTC. Drawing the rest from reference TRBV7-3 and TRBJ2-1, the complete variable domain is GAGVSQTPSNKVTEKGKYVELRCDPISGHTALYWYRQSLGQGPEFLIYFQGTGAADDSGLPNDRFFAVRPEGSVSTLKIQRTERGDSAVYLCASSLGPGGNEQFFGPGTRLTVL.

The chain uses TRBV28 and TRBJ1-2, with 7 positions matching TRBD1. Germline CDR1 and CDR2: MDHEN and SYDVKM. The CDR3 runs to 15 residues. The trim removed 8 bases at V and 9 bases at J, leaving 18 bases unmatched. CDR3 DNA: TGTGCCAGCTGCTACGCAGGGGGTCCCCTTGAGAGCTACACCTTC. Its translation: CASCYAGGPLESYTF.

This clone showed up just a few times. The chain carries TRBV5-1 and TRBJ2-7; 14 bases fit TRBD2. Germline values: CDR1 SGHRS, CDR2 YFSETQ. The V gene end was trimmed by 4 bases and the J gene end by 6 bases; junction bases not matched to a gene: 12. There are 17 residues in the CDR3. DNA of the CDR3: TGCGCCAGCAGCCTCACCGGGACTAGCGGGAGTTGGGGCGAGCAGTACTTC. Protein product: CASSLTGTSGSWGEQYF. Variable domain in full (rest from reference TRBV5-1 and TRBJ2-7): KAGVTQTPRYLIKTRGQQVTLSCSPISGHRSVSWYQQTPGQGLQFLFEYFSETQRNKGNFPGRFSGRQFSNSRSEMNVSTLELGDSALYLCASSLTGTSGSWGEQYFGPGTRLTVT.

The chain carries TRBV9 and TRBJ2-7, with a possible D match to TRBD2 (5 bases). Germline V gene sequence: CDR1 SGDLS, CDR2 YYNGEE. V lost 2 bases to trimming and J lost 1 base, with 13 bases between them. The CDR3 spans 15 residues. CDR3 DNA sequence: TGTGCCAGCAGCGTGTACAGTGGGGAGTCCTACGAGCAGTACTTC. Its protein product is CASSVYSGESYEQYF.

This chain connects TRBV5-6 to TRBJ1-1; 8 bases align to TRBD1. Looked up from germline, CDR1 is SGHDT and CDR2 is YYEEEE. This CDR3 has 15 residues. J lost 5 bases, V lost 3 bases, and 9 bases had no gene match. The CDR3 sequence: CASSWIQGASTEAFF. Written as DNA, the CDR3 is TGTGCCAGCAGCTGGATTCAGGGGGCAAGTACTGAAGCTTTCTTT.

J is TRBJ1-5 and V is TRBV13; D gene uncertain. V lost 4 bases and J lost 6, with 7 bases in between. Germline V CDR1 and CDR2: PRHDT, FYEKMQ (reference sequence). The CDR3 totals 12 residues. In DNA form, the CDR3 reads TGTGCCAGCAGCTATAGCGGTCAGCCCCAGCATTTT. Translating gives CASSYSGQPQHF.

The chain is built from TRBV5-4 and TRBJ1-6; D is unclear. CDR3 length: 16 amino acids. Trimming took 4 bases from V and 0 from J, leaving 11 bases between them. The germline V gene encodes CDR1 SGHNT and CDR2 YYREEE (reference sequence). Written as DNA, the CDR3 is TGTGCCAGCAGCCAAGACTCCAGCTCCTATAATTCACCCCTCCACTTT. It encodes CASSQDSSSYNSPLHF.

The V gene is TRBV7-9, the J gene TRBJ2-3, with TRBD2 as a possible D gene (5 bases). Trimming cost V 3 bases and J 3 bases, with 13 bases left between them. Germline lookup yields CDR1 SEHNR and CDR2 FQNEAQ (reference sequence). The CDR3 is made up of 15 amino acids. The DNA for the CDR3 is TGTGCCAGCAGCTTGTTACGGGATGGGACAGATACGCAGTATTTT. Protein product: CASSLLRDGTDTQYF. Complete variable domain (other parts from reference TRBV7-9 and TRBJ2-3): DTGVSQNPRHKITKRGQNVTFRCDPISEHNRLYWYRQTLGQGPEFLTYFQNEAQLEKSRLLSDRFSAERPKGSFSTLEIQRTEQGDSAMYLCASSLLRDGTDTQYFGPGTRLTVL.

The V gene is TRBV9, the J gene TRBJ2-7, with TRBD2 identical over 8 bases. J was trimmed by 2 bases and V by 3 bases; bases with no gene match: 7. This CDR3 spans 15 amino acids. The germline V gene encodes CDR1 SGDLS and CDR2 YYNGEE. Here the CDR3 DNA reads TGTGCCAGCAGCGGTACTAGCGGACCCCCCTACGAGCAGTACTTC. It yields the protein CASSGTSGPPYEQYF.

CDR3 region: CAVIRDFVYNEQFF. CDR3 nucleotide sequence: TGTGCCGTCATCCGGGACTTCGTATACAATGAGCAGTTCTTC. The genes are TRBV10-3 and TRBJ2-1; perhaps TRBD2 as D (6 bases). Trimming removed 11 bases from V and 4 bases from J, with 18 bases in between. Germline V lookup: CDR1 ENHRY, CDR2 SYGVKD. The CDR3 spans 14 residues.

The genes are TRBV19 and TRBJ2-7; D is possibly TRBD2 (5 bases). V was clipped by 4 bases and J by 2 bases, with 15 bases between them. CDR3 length: 15 amino acids. Germline CDR1 and CDR2: LNHDA and SQIVND (reference sequence). CDR3 bases: TGTGCCAGTAGTACCAAGAGCGGACGAGCCTACGAGCAGTACTTC. Amino acid sequence: CASSTKSGRAYEQYF.

V and J are TRBV28 and TRBJ2-7, with 15 bases matching TRBD2. The junction had 6 bases not matched to a gene; V was cut back by 3 bases and J by 0 bases. Germline CDR1 MDHEN, CDR2 SYDVKM. The CDR3 totals 18 residues. In nucleotides, the CDR3 is TGTGCCAGCAGTTTTGGACTAGCGGGAGGGCCCGGCTCCTACGAGCAGTACTTC. Translating it yields CASSFGLAGGPGSYEQYF.

V and J are TRBV3-1 (or the pseudogene TRBV3-2) and TRBJ1-1; a weak D match, TRBD1 (6 bases). Germline loops: CDR1 LGHDT, CDR2 YNNKEL (reference sequence). V was clipped by 3 bases and J by 7 bases, with 9 bases between them. This CDR3 region has 12 residues. CDR3 nucleotides: TGTGCCAGCAGCCACACAGGGATTGAAGCTTTCTTT. Its protein is CASSHTGIEAFF.

This clone was detected only once. This chain links TRBV5-1 with TRBJ2-7, with D tentatively TRBD2 (6 bases). Trimming stripped 4 bases from V and 4 bases from J, with 12 bases between. The CDR3 runs 13 residues. CDR1 is SGHRS, CDR2 YFSETQ, per germline. The CDR3 is CASSPEGVYEQYF. The CDR3 DNA follows: TGCGCCAGCAGCCCGGAGGGTGTTTACGAGCAGTACTTC.

The chain joins TRBV7-3 to TRBJ2-5, with a weak D call TRBD1 (6 bases). V was trimmed by 5 bases and J by 4 bases, leaving 20 bases between them. The CDR3 extends over 16 amino acids. The germline CDR1 and CDR2 sequences are SGHTA and FQGTGA. The CDR3 DNA reads TGTGCCAGCAGCAAAAGGGGTCAGGGGTTGTCAGAGACCCAGTACTTC. Its translation is CASSKRGQGLSETQYF.

The chain couples TRBV12-3 or TRBV12-4 to TRBJ2-1; 10 bases agree with TRBD2. This CDR3 comprises 13 residues. V shed 5 bases and J 10 bases; nucleotides not matched to a gene: 5. The CDR3 nucleotides are TGTGCCAGCAGTCCCGGACTAGCGGTAGAGCAGTTCTTC. It encodes CASSPGLAVEQFF.

V gene TRBV14 combines with J gene TRBJ2-6; 8 bases are a match to TRBD1. CDR3 size: 18 residues. Germline CDR1 and CDR2: SGHDN and FVKESK. Trimming cost V 3 bases and J 0 bases; bases outside gene matches: 7. The chain's CDR3 is CASSHLYRGSSGANVLTF. The CDR3, as DNA: TGTGCCAGCAGCCATCTCTACAGGGGGAGCTCTGGGGCCAACGTCCTGACTTTC.

The CDR3 protein is CASNGQNTEAFF. The CDR3 DNA follows: TGTGCCAGCAACGGACAGAACACTGAAGCTTTCTTT. This chain uses TRBV28 with TRBJ1-1, with D possibly being TRBD1 (5 bases). Between the trimmed V and J ends, which lost 7 bases and 1 base, there was a span of 7 bases. The CDR3 is 12 residues long. Germline V CDR1 and CDR2: MDHEN, SYDVKM.

This chain joins TRBV18 and TRBJ1-1; maybe TRBD1 (6 bases). Between the trimmed V and J ends, which lost 2 bases and 1 base, there was a span of 11 bases. CDR3 length: 15 amino acids. Germline V gives CDR1 KGHSH, CDR2 LQKENI. CDR3 in amino acids: CASSPFEQGNTEAFF. CDR3 DNA sequence: TGTGCCAGCTCACCATTTGAACAGGGGAACACTGAAGCTTTCTTT.

This clone was seen just once. The CDR3 nucleotides are TGTGCCAGCAACCGCGGACCAGGAGGGTATGGCTACACCTTC. Translating it yields CASNRGPGGYGYTF. The chain employs TRBV6-6 and TRBJ1-2; no definite D call. CDR1 and CDR2 (germline): MNHNY, SVGAGI (reference sequence). Trimming stripped 7 bases from V and 5 bases from J, with 17 bases between. This CDR3 has 14 residues.

The chain uses TRBV5-1 and TRBJ2-7, with TRBD2 as a possible D gene (7 bases). The CDR3 runs to 15 residues. Trimming pared 0 bases from V and 4 bases from J, leaving 14 bases between. CDR1 and CDR2 from the germline V gene are SGHRS and YFSETQ. CDR3 protein: CASSLAWEGQYEQYF. The CDR3 nucleotides are TGCGCCAGCAGCTTGGCTTGGGAGGGACAATACGAGCAGTACTTC.

The chain uses TRBV7-8 and TRBJ2-1, with TRBD2 matching over 8 bases. Germline V gene lookup returns CDR1 SGHVS and CDR2 FQNEAQ. After removal of 4 bases from V and 8 bases from J, the junction contained 10 bases not matched to a gene. The CDR3 length is 15 residues. This CDR3 reads CASSSPAGEGYEQFF. The CDR3 DNA is TGTGCCAGCAGCTCCCCAGCGGGAGAGGGCTATGAGCAGTTCTTC.

The rearrangement links TRBV4-2 to TRBJ1-4; D is uncertain. The CDR3 has 16 residues. V was pared by 5 bases and J by 3 bases, with 16 bases between. Per germline, CDR1 LGHNA and CDR2 YNFKEQ. CDR3 sequence reads: CASSMRRETANEKLFF. As DNA, the CDR3 is TGTGCCAGCAGCATGCGCCGGGAGACGGCTAATGAAAAACTGTTTTTT.

CDR3 loop: CASSHSSGSRREQYF. DNA of the CDR3: TGTGCCAGCAGCCATTCTAGCGGGTCTCGTCGGGAGCAGTACTTC. The V call is TRBV3-1 (or the pseudogene TRBV3-2), the J call TRBJ2-7, with TRBD2 matching 8 bases. The germline gives CDR1 LGHDT, CDR2 YNNKEL (reference sequence). Losses at the gene ends were 3 bases for V and 7 bases for J; bases not matched to a gene: 11. CDR3 length: 15 residues.

The rearrangement joins TRBV5-1 to TRBJ1-2, with 7 positions matching TRBD1. Trimming took 3 bases from V and 2 from J; bases not matched to a gene: 4. This CDR3 region has 14 residues. Germline CDR1 reads SGHRS; CDR2 reads YFSETQ. The CDR3 loop is CASSSGQVNYGYTF. For the CDR3, the DNA is TGCGCCAGCAGCTCCGGACAGGTGAACTATGGCTACACCTTC.

In the case of this clone: At one end, the junction sequence differs from germline, possibly due to a read error. This chain links TRBV3-1 (or the pseudogene TRBV3-2) with TRBJ2-2, with unresolved D. This CDR3 spans 14 amino acids. Looked up from germline, CDR1 is LGHDT and CDR2 is YNNKEL (reference sequence). The CDR3 spells CASSQGTNTGELFF. CDR3 DNA sequence: TGTGCCAGCAGTCAAGGTACGAACACCGGGGAGCTGTTTTTT.

The chain joins TRBV3-1 (or the pseudogene TRBV3-2) to TRBJ2-7, with a possible D match to TRBD2 (6 bases). The CDR3 covers 15 residues. The germline gives CDR1 LGHDT, CDR2 YNNKEL (reference sequence). V dropped 4 bases and J dropped 0 bases, with 13 bases sitting between them. In DNA, the CDR3 is TGTGCCAGCAGCCCCGGCCTAGCGAGCTCCTACGAGCAGTACTTC. Protein product: CASSPGLASSYEQYF.

This sequence joins TRBV14 and TRBJ2-1, with D perhaps TRBD2 (5 bases). The CDR3 totals 17 residues. V shed 5 bases and J shed 1 base, with 18 bases lying between them. The germline V gene encodes CDR1 SGHDN and CDR2 FVKESK. CDR3 amino acids: CASSDGWLPGSYNEQFF. CDR3 sequence (DNA): TGTGCCAGCAGCGACGGCTGGCTCCCGGGGTCCTACAATGAGCAGTTCTTC.

V and J are TRBV21-1 and TRBJ2-2; TRBD2 reflects the table's D call only, with no check against the DNA. TRBV21-1 is listed as a pseudogene. The CDR3 sequence is 15 residues long. In DNA form, the CDR3 reads TGTGCCAGAAAAAAAGGAGGAGGAGGCACCGGGGAGCTGTTTTTT. This gives the protein CARKKGGGGTGELFF.

The rearrangement uses TRBV30 and TRBJ1-1; 8 bases agree with TRBD1. CDR3 length equals 15 residues. V dropped 5 bases and J dropped 1; count of bases not matched to a gene: 9. Germline V gene data show CDR1 as GTSNPN and CDR2 as SVGIG (reference sequence). The CDR3 sequence is CAWGKPGTGNTEAFF. The CDR3 DNA follows: TGTGCCTGGGGTAAACCCGGGACAGGGAACACTGAAGCTTTCTTT.

The rearrangement links TRBV27 to TRBJ1-5, with 10 bases lining up with TRBD1. The CDR3 loop spans 16 amino acids. The V gene end was trimmed by 5 bases and the J gene end by 7 bases; junction bases not matched to a gene: 11. Germline V gene data show CDR1 as MNHEY and CDR2 as SMNVEV (reference sequence). This CDR3 reads CASSTRDRGYLQPQHF. The CDR3 region has the DNA TGTGCCAGCAGTACCCGGGACAGGGGATATTTGCAGCCCCAGCATTTT.

The V and J genes are TRBV19 and TRBJ2-3, with D tentatively TRBD2 (5 bases). This CDR3 spans 17 amino acids. Deletions cut 0 bases from V and 2 bases from J, with 15 bases between. CDR1 LNHDA and CDR2 SQIVND come from the germline V gene (reference sequence). The CDR3 DNA reads TGTGCCAGTAGTATAGATTCCAGCGGACCTTACACAGATACGCAGTATTTT. Translated: CASSIDSSGPYTDTQYF.